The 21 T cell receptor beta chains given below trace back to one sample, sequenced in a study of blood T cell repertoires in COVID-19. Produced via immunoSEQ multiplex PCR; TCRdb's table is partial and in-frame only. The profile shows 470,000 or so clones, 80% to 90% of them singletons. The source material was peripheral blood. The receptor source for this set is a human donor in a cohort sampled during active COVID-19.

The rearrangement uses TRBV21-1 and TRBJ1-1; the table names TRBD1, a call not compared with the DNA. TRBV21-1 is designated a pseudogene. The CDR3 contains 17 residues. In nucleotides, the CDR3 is TGTGCCAGCATAGAAATACCCCAGGGGGCCTCTGGCACTGAAGCTTTCTTT. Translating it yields CASIEIPQGASGTEAFF.

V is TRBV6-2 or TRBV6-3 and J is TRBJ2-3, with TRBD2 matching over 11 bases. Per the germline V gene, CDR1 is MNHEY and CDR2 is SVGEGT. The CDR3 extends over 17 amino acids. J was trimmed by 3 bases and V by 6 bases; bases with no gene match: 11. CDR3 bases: TGTGCCAGCAGCCCTCCCCTAGCGGGAGGAGGGACAGATACGCAGTATTTT. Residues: CASSPPLAGGGTDTQYF.

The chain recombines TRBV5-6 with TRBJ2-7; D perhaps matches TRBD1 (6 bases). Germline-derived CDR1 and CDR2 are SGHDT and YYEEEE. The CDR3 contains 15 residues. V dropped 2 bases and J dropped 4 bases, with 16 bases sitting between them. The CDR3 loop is CASSFPSRGKYEQYF. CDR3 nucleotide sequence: TGTGCCAGCAGCTTCCCCTCCAGGGGCAAGTACGAGCAGTACTTC.

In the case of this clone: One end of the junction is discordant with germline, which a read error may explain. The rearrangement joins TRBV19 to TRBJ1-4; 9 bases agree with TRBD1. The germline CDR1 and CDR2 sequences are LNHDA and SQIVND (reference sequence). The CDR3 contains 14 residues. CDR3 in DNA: TGTGCCAGTACTATACAGGGGGCATCTGAAAAACTGTTTTTT. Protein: CASTIQGASEKLFF.

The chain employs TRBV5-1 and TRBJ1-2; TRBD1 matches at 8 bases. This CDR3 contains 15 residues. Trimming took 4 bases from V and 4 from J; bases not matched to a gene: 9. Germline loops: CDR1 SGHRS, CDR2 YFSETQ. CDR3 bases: TGCGCCAGCAGCCCGGACAGGGCCGAAGGCTATGGCTACACCTTC. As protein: CASSPDRAEGYGYTF.

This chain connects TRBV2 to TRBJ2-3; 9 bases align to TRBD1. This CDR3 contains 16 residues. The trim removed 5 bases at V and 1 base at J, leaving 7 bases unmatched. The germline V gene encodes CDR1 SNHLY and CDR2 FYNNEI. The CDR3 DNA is TGTGCCAGCAGTTTACAGGGGGCTCTGGGCACAGATACGCAGTATTTT. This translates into CASSLQGALGTDTQYF.

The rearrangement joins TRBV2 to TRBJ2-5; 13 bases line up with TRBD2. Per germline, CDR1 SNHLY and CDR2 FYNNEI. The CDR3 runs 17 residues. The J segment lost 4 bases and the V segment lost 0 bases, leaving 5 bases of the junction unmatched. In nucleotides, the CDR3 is TGTGCCAGCAGTGAAGCATCGACTAGCGGGAGGAGAGAGACCCAGTACTTC. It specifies CASSEASTSGRRETQYF.

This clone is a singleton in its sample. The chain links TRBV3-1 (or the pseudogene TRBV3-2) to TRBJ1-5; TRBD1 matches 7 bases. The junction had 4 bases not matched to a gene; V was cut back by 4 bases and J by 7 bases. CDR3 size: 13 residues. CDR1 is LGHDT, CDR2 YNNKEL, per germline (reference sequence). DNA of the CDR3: TGTGCCAGCAGCCCACAGGGGATCCAGCCCCAGCATTTT. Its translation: CASSPQGIQPQHF.

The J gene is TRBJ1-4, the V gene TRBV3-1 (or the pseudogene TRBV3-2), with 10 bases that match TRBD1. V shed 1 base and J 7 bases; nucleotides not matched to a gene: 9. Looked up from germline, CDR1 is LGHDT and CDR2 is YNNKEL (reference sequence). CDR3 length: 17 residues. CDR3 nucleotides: TGTGCCAGCAGCCAAGCCGGACAGGGGGTCCCGGTTGAAAAACTGTTTTTT. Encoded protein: CASSQAGQGVPVEKLFF.

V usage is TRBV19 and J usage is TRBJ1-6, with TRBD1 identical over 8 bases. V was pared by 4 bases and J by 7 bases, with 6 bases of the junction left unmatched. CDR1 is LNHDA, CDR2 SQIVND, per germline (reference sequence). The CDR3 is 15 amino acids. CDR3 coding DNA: TGTGCCAGTAGTACAACCGGGACAGGCAATTCACCCCTCCACTTT. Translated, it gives CASSTTGTGNSPLHF.

The CDR3 nucleotides read TGCGCCAGCAGCTTGGCCGGGACAGGCAACCGAAACACCATATATTTT. Translated: CASSLAGTGNRNTIYF. The chain combines TRBV5-1 with TRBJ1-3; 8 bases fit TRBD1. CDR1 and CDR2 (germline): SGHRS, YFSETQ. V shed 0 bases and J 5 bases; nucleotides not matched to a gene: 7. This CDR3 is built from 16 residues.

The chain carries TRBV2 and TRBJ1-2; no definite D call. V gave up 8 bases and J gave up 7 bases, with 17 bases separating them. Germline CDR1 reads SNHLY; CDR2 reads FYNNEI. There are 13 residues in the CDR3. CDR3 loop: CASLIHPLAGYTF. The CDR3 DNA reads TGTGCCAGCCTTATTCATCCCTTAGCTGGCTACACCTTC.

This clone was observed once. The CDR3 loop reads CASIDGLAGGCNEQFF. DNA for the CDR3: TGTGCCAGCATCGACGGACTAGCGGGAGGGTGCAATGAGCAGTTCTTC. The rearrangement links TRBV21-1 to TRBJ2-1; no DNA check was done on the table's D call, TRBD2. TRBV21-1 counts as a pseudogene. The CDR3 length is 16 residues.

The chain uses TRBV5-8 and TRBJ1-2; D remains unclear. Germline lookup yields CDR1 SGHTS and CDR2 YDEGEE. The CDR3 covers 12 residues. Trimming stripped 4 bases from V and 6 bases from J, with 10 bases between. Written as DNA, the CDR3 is TGTGCCAGCAGCCCGCGACTCCATGGCTACACCTTC. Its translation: CASSPRLHGYTF.

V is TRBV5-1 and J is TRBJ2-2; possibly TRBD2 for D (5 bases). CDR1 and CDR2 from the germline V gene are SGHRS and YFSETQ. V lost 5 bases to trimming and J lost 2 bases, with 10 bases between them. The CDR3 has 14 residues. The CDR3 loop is CASSLSGNTGELFF. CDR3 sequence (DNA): TGCGCCAGCAGTTTAAGCGGTAACACCGGGGAGCTGTTTTTT.

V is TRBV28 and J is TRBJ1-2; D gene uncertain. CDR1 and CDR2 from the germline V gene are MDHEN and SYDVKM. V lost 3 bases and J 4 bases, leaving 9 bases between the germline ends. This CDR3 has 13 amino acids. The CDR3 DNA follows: TGTGCCAGCAGTTTCAGAGCGGGCTATGGCTACACCTTC. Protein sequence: CASSFRAGYGYTF.

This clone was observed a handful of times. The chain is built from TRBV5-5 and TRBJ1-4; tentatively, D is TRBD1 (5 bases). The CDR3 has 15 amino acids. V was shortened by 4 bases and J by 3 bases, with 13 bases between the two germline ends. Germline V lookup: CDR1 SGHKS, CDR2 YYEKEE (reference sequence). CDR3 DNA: TGTGCCAGCAGCACCACCGACAGATCTAATGAAAAACTGTTTTTT. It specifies CASSTTDRSNEKLFF. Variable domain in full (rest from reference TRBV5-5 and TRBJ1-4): DAGVTQSPTHLIKTRGQQVTLRCSPISGHKSVSWYQQVLGQGPQFIFQYYEKEERGRGNFPDRFSARQFPNYSSELNVNALLLGDSALYLCASSTTDRSNEKLFFGSGTQLSVL.

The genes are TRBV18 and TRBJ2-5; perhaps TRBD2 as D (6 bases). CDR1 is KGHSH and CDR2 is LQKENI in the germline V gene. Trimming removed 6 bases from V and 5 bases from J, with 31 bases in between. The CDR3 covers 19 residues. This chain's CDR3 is CASSPRSGSTGGHRETQYF. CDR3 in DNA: TGTGCCAGCTCCCCTCGTTCCGGGTCAACAGGAGGGCATCGCGAGACCCAGTACTTC.

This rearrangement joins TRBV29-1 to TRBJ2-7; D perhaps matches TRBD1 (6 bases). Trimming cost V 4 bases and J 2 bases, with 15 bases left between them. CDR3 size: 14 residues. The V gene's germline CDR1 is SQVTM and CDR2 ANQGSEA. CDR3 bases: TGCAGCGTTGGGGACACCGCGAAAGCCTACGAGCAGTACTTC. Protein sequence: CSVGDTAKAYEQYF.

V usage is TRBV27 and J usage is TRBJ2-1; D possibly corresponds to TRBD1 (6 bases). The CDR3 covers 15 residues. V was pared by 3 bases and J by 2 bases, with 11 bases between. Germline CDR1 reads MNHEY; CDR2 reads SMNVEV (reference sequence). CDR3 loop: CASSLRQGTYNEQFF. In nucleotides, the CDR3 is TGTGCCAGCAGTTTGAGGCAGGGGACCTACAATGAGCAGTTCTTC.

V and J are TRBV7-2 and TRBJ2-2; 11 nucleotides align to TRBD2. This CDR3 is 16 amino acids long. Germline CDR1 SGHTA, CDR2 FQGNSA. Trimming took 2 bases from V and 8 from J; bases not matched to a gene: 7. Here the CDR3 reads CASSLSLAGGQGELFF. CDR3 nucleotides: TGTGCCAGCAGCTTAAGCCTAGCGGGGGGTCAGGGGGAGCTGTTTTTT.